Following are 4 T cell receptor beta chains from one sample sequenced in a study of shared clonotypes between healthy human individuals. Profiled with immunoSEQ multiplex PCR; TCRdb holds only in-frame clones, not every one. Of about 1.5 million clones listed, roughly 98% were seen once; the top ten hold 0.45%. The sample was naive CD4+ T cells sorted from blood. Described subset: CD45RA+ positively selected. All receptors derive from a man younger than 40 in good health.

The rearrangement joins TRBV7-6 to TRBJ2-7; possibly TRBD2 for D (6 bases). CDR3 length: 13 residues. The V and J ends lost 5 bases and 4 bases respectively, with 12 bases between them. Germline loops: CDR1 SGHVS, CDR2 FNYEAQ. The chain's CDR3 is CASSDPGLYEQYF. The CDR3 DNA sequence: TGTGCCAGCAGCGACCCGGGACTTTACGAGCAGTACTTC.

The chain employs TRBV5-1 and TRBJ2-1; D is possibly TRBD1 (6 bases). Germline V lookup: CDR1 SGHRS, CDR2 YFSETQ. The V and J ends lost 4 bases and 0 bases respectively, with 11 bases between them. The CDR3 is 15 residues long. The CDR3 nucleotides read TGCGCCAGCAGCCAGGGGAAGGTCTCCTACAATGAGCAGTTCTTC. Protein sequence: CASSQGKVSYNEQFF.

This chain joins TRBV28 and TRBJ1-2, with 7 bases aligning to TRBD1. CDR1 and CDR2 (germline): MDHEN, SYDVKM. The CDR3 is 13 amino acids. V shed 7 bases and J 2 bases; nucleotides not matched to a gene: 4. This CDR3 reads CASTATGNYGYTF. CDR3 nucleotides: TGTGCCAGCACCGCGACAGGGAACTATGGCTACACCTTC.

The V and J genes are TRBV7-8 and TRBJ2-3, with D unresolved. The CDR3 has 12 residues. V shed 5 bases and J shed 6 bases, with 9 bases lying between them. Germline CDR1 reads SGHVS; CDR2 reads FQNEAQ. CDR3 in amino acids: CASSPLGDTQYF. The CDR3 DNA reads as TGTGCCAGCAGCCCGCTTGGCGATACGCAGTATTTT. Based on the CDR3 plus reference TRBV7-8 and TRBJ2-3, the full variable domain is GAGVSQSPRYKVAKRGQDVALRCDPISGHVSLFWYQQALGQGPEFLTYFQNEAQLDKSGLPSDRFFAERPEGSVSTLKIQRTQQEDSAVYLCASSPLGDTQYFGPGTRLTVL.